This T cell receptor beta chain was sequenced for a study of blood T cells in healthy people across ages. With a J-beta primer mix and a sample-barcoded 5' primer, a second PCR ran about 7 to 12 cycles. TCRdb itself ran the 5' RACE reads through MiXCR, one entry per CDR3 protein. The sample has around 1,000,000 distinct CDR3 sequences; more than 30% are singletons. Isolated per sample were at least 7 million PBMCs. The CDR3 loop spans 17 amino acids. Looked up from germline, CDR1 is LGHNA and CDR2 is YNFKEQ. The V end lost 0 bases, the J end lost 2 bases, and 16 bases lay between the germline ends. The J gene is TRBJ2-5, the V gene TRBV4-2, with D perhaps matching TRBD2 (6 bases). The origin of this receptor is a young man in good health. Input material: blood. Here the CDR3 reads CASSQEEGLAEQETQYF. The CDR3 region has the DNA TGTGCCAGCAGCCAAGAAGAGGGATTAGCGGAACAAGAGACCCAGTACTTC.